Each of the 9 T cell receptor beta chains below was sequenced from the same sample in a study of human T cells and chemical hapten exposure. TCRdb called the RACE reads again in MiXCR, with one record for every CDR3 protein. This table holds roughly 200,000 distinct CDR3 sequences, about 22% found once. Time point in this sample: patch test 1, 2 weeks after DPC sensitization. Stated treatment: therapeutic diphenylcyclopropenone sensitization with weekly scalp DPC. Sequences were derived from whole blood, sampled in connection with sensitization to the hapten diphenylcyclopropenone (DPC). These receptors came from a woman between 50 and 59 years old with alopecia areata. Some clones in this sample may be carry-over from other donors' samples.

The chain combines TRBV2 with TRBJ2-1; 8 positions agree with TRBD1. This CDR3 comprises 12 residues. Germline V gene lookup returns CDR1 SNHLY and CDR2 FYNNEI. V lost 8 bases, J lost 12 bases, and 9 bases stayed unmatched. The CDR3 region has the DNA TGTGCCAGCGCGCCAGGGGGCATGGGGCAGTTCTTC. Translation gives CASAPGGMGQFF.

This clonotype has a handful of counts. V gene TRBV29-1 combines with J gene TRBJ1-1; a weak D match, TRBD1 (5 bases). The ends were cut back, 4 bases at V and 2 bases at J, with 14 bases in the middle. CDR3 length: 14 amino acids. Germline V gene lookup returns CDR1 SQVTM and CDR2 ANQGSEA. CDR3 sequence (DNA): TGCAGCGTTGGTCTATGGGGGTTAAACACTGAAGCTTTCTTT. Its protein product is CSVGLWGLNTEAFF. The full variable domain, in which reference TRBV29-1 and TRBJ1-1 provide the parts outside the CDR3, is SAVISQKPSRDICQRGTSLTIQCQVDSQVTMMFWYRQQPGQSLTLIATANQGSEATYESGFVIDKFPISRPNLTFSTLTVSNMSPEDSSIYLCSVGLWGLNTEAFFGQGTRLTVV.

The chain recombines TRBV24-1 with TRBJ2-3; TRBD1 aligns across 9 bases. From germline, CDR1 is KGHDR and CDR2 SFDVKD. V lost 3 bases, J lost 4 bases, and 4 bases stayed unmatched. This CDR3 comprises 15 residues. CDR3 sequence (DNA): TGTGCCACCAGTGATCGAACAGGGGGCTCAGATACGCAGTATTTT. Protein: CATSDRTGGSDTQYF.

This clonotype showed up many times. The rearrangement uses TRBV20-1 and TRBJ2-2; TRBD2 matches at 12 bases. Germline V gene lookup returns CDR1 DFQATT and CDR2 SNEGSKA (reference sequence). V was clipped by 0 bases and J by 4 bases; unmatched bases: 9. This CDR3 region has 18 residues. CDR3 loop: CSARDWKLAGGPTGELFF. For the CDR3, the DNA is TGCAGTGCTAGAGATTGGAAACTAGCGGGAGGCCCCACCGGGGAGCTGTTTTTT.

This clonotype has more than one count but fewer than ten. As DNA, the CDR3 is TGCGCCAGCCGGGGACAGGAAGAGACCCAGTACTTC. Its translation is CASRGQEETQYF. V gene TRBV5-1 combines with J gene TRBJ2-5; 8 bases align to TRBD1. V gave up 7 bases and J gave up 3 bases; unmatched junction bases: 2. Per germline, CDR1 SGHRS and CDR2 YFSETQ. This CDR3 spans 12 amino acids.

CDR3 sequence reads: CASSSLGQPNTEAFF. The CDR3 DNA reads TGTGCCAGCAGCTCCCTCGGGCAACCGAACACTGAAGCTTTCTTT. The chain is built from TRBV7-9 and TRBJ1-1; D gene uncertain. V shed 4 bases and J shed 1 base, with 13 bases lying between them. The CDR3 covers 15 residues. CDR1 is SEHNR, CDR2 FQNEAQ, per germline (reference sequence).

This clonotype occurred a few times. The gene calls are TRBV14 and TRBJ2-2; 12 nucleotides line up with TRBD2. CDR1 SGHDN and CDR2 FVKESK come from the germline V gene. The CDR3 spans 15 residues. V shed 7 bases, J shed 4 bases, and the junction held 4 bases outside the gene matches. DNA for the CDR3: TGTGCCAGCAACACACTAGCGGGAGGCACCGGGGAGCTGTTTTTT. This codes for CASNTLAGGTGELFF.

This clonotype has a count of ten or more. The V and J genes are TRBV20-1 and TRBJ2-7, with 7 bases identical to TRBD2. Germline values: CDR1 DFQATT, CDR2 SNEGSKA (reference sequence). V shed 5 bases and J 9 bases; nucleotides not matched to a gene: 10. There are 12 residues in the CDR3. CDR3 loop: CSAEPGTGGQYF. CDR3 coding DNA: TGCAGTGCTGAACCAGGGACGGGGGGGCAGTACTTC.

The sample holds a few counts of this clonotype. The rearrangement uses TRBV29-1 and TRBJ2-1; D remains ambiguous. The V and J ends lost 4 bases and 7 bases respectively, with 8 bases between them. The CDR3 length is 11 residues. The germline gives CDR1 SQVTM, CDR2 ANQGSEA. CDR3 loop: CSVVTSNEQFF. CDR3 bases: TGCAGCGTTGTGACCAGTAATGAGCAGTTCTTC.